The rows below give T cell receptor beta chains drawn from one sample of a study of blood T cell repertoires in COVID-19. Sequencing used immunoSEQ multiplex PCR; TCRdb keeps in-frame clones, though not all of them. In the table there are roughly 300,000 clones, around nine tenths of which are singletons. The sequencing sample was made of peripheral blood. All receptors come from a woman aged 25 to 39 with COVID-19, enrolled during active disease. The CDR3 runs from the conserved cysteine through the conserved F or W. Each record gives: clone size, D gene, J gene, V gene, CDR3 DNA, CDR3 protein. A D gene is named only where the DNA matches it firmly. Clone size appears in some rows only: once, few, many, or a class for an expanded clone.

>once|TRBD2|TRBJ2-1|TRBV18
TGTGCCAGCTTGACGGGGGGAGAAGGAAGCAATGAGCAGTTCTTC
CASLTGGEGSNEQFF
>-|-|TRBJ2-3|TRBV9
TGTGCCAGCAGCGTAGCTGGCGGGCGCACAGATACGCAGTATTTT
CASSVAGGRTDTQYF
>once|TRBD2|TRBJ2-1|TRBV6-6
TGTGCCAGCAGCCCCTTGGCGGGAGGGCCTGCTGAGCAGTTCTTC
CASSPLAGGPAEQFF
>-|-|TRBJ2-5|TRBV10-3
TGTGCCATCAGTGACAGGGTCACGGAGACCCAGTACTTC
CAISDRVTETQYF
>-|-|TRBJ2-5|TRBV9
TGTGCCAGCAGCGTAAGAGGAGGGGAGACCCAGTACTTC
CASSVRGGETQYF
>-|TRBD2|TRBJ2-7|TRBV5-1
TGCGCCAGCAGCGTTACTAGCGGCACCTACGAGCAGTACTTC
CASSVTSGTYEQYF
>-|-|TRBJ1-5|TRBV6-2/TRBV6-3
TGTGCCAGCAGCACGATACAGGGAGGGGACAATCAGCCCCAGCATTTT
CASSTIQGGDNQPQHF
>-|TRBD1|TRBJ1-3|TRBV9
TGTGCCAGCAGCGCAGGACAGGGAGTAATTGGAAACACCATATATTTT
CASSAGQGVIGNTIYF
>-|-|TRBJ1-6|TRBV6-5
TGTGCCAGCAGACCTCCGGGACAAAATAATTCACCCCTCCACTTT
CASRPPGQNNSPLHF
>-|-|TRBJ2-1|TRBV30
TGTGCCTGGAGTTTTCAGGGCATTTACAATGAGCAGTTCTTC
CAWSFQGIYNEQFF
>-|TRBD2|TRBJ2-1|TRBV14
TGTGCCAGCAGCCAAGCGGGGAACCTAGCGGGAGAAGAGCAGTTCTTC
CASSQAGNLAGEEQFF
>-|TRBD1|TRBJ2-2|TRBV18
TGTGCCAGCTCACCGGTCCCAGGGGGTTCGAACACCGGGGAGCTGTTTTTT
CASSPVPGGSNTGELFF
>once|TRBD2|TRBJ2-7|TRBV5-1
TGCGCCAGCAGCCCAAGCGGGGACCCCTCCTACGAGCAGTACTTC
CASSPSGDPSYEQYF
>once|-|TRBJ2-3|TRBV7-6
TGTGCCAGCAGCTTGGCCCCTACAGATACGCAGTATTTT
CASSLAPTDTQYF
>-|TRBD2|TRBJ2-7|TRBV6-5
TGTGCCAGCAGTTACGCGGGAGTGGGAACCTACGAGCAGTACTTC
CASSYAGVGTYEQYF
>-|-|TRBJ2-7|TRBV4-2
TGTGCCAGCAGCCAAGATCTAACAGCTATATCCTACGAGCAGTACTTC
CASSQDLTAISYEQYF
>-|-|TRBJ1-4|TRBV11-2
TGTGCCAGCAGCATAAACAGGGCATCTGCAACTAATGAAAAACTGTTTTTT
CASSINRASATNEKLFF
>-|TRBD1|TRBJ2-2|TRBV19
TGTGCCAGTAGTATAGGGGGACAGATCTCCACCGGGGAGCTGTTTTTT
CASSIGGQISTGELFF
>-|TRBD2|TRBJ2-7|TRBV7-2
TGTGCCAGCAGCTTAGGGAGCGGGGGGAGCTCCTACGAGCAGTACTTC
CASSLGSGGSSYEQYF
>-|TRBD2|TRBJ2-1|TRBV9
TGTGCCAGCAGCGCCCTAGCGGGGGACTCCTACAATGAGCAGTTCTTC
CASSALAGDSYNEQFF
>few|TRBD2|TRBJ2-7|TRBV5-4
TGTGCCAGCAGCTTGGACAGCGGGAGCTACGAGCAGTACTTC
CASSLDSGSYEQYF
>few|-|TRBJ2-3|TRBV10-3
TGTGCCATCAGTGGTTCTAGCAGCACAGATACGCAGTATTTT
CAISGSSSTDTQYF
>-|-|TRBJ1-1|TRBV30
TGTGCGCGGTCGATGGCATCGGGCACTGAAGCTTTCTTT
CARSMASGTEAFF
>few|TRBD1|TRBJ1-6|TRBV19
TGTGCCAGTAGTATCAGGGGGAATAATTCACCCCTCCACTTT
CASSIRGNNSPLHF
>-|-|TRBJ1-5|TRBV19
TGTGCCAGTAGTATAGGAACAGGTTATCAGCCCCAGCATTTT
CASSIGTGYQPQHF
>-|TRBD1|TRBJ1-4|TRBV11-2
TGTGCCAGCAGCTTAGAGGGACAGGGGGCACAAGCAACTAATGAAAAACTGTTTTTT
CASSLEGQGAQATNEKLFF